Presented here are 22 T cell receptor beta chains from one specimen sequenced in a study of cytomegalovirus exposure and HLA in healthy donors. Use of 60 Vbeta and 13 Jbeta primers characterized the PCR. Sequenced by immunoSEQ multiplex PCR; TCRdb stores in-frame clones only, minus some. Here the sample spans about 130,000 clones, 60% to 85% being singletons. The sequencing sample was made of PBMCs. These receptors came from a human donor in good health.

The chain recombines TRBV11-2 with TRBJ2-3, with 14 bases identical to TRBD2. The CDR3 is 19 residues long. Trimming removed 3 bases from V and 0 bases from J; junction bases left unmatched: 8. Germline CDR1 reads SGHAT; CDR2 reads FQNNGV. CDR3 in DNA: TGTGCCAGCAGCTTGACCGGGACTAGCGGGGGACCAAGCACAGATACGCAGTATTTT. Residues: CASSLTGTSGGPSTDTQYF.

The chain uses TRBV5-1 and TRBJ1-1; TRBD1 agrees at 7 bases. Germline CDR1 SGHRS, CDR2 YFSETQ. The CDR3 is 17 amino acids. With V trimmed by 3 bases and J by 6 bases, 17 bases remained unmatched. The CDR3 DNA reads TGCGCCAGCAGCTGGGGAGGCGACAGGGAGTTGTGGGCTGAAGCTTTCTTT. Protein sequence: CASSWGGDRELWAEAFF.

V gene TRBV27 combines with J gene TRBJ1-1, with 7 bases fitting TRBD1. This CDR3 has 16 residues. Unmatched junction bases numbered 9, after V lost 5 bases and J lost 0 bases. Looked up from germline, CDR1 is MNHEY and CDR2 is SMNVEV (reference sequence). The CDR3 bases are TGTGCCAGCAGTCCGGAGACAGGGCTCATGAACACTGAAGCTTTCTTT. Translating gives CASSPETGLMNTEAFF.

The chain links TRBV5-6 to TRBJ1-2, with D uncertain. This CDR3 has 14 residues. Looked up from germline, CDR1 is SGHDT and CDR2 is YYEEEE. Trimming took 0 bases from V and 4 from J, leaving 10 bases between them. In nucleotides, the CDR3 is TGTGCCAGCAGCTTGGGCGGGCAGCTCTATGGCTACACCTTC. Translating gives CASSLGGQLYGYTF.

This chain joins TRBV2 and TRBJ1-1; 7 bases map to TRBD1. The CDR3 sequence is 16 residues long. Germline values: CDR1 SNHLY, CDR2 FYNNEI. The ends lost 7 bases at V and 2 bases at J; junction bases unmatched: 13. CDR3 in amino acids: CASTRTTGLGNTEAFF. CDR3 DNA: TGTGCCAGCACAAGGACGACAGGGTTGGGAAACACTGAAGCTTTCTTT.

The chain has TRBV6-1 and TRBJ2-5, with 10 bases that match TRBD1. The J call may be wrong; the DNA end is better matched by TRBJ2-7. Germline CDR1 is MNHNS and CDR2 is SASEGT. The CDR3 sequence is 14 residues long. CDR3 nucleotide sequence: TGTGCCAGCATCGAGACAGGGGGCTTCTCCGAGCAGTACTTC. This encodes CASIETGGFSEQYF.

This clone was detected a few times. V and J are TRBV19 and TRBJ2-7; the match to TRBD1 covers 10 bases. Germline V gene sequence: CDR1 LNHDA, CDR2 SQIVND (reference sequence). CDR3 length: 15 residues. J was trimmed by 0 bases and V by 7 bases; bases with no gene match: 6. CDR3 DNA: TGTGCCAGTAAAGTCGGGACAGGGGCCTCCTACGAGCAGTACTTC. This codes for CASKVGTGASYEQYF.

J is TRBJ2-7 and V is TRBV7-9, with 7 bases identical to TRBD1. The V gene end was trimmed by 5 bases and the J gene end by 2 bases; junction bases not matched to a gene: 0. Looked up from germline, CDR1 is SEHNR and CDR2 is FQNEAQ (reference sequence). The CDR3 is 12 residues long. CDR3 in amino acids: CASSQGAYEQYF. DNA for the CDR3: TGTGCCAGCAGCCAGGGGGCCTACGAGCAGTACTTC.

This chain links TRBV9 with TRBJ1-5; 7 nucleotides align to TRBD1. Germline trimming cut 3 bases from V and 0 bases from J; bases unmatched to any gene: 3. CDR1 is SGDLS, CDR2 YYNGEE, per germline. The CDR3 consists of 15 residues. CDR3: CASSAGQASNQPQHF. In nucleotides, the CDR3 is TGTGCCAGCAGCGCAGGACAGGCTAGCAATCAGCCCCAGCATTTT.

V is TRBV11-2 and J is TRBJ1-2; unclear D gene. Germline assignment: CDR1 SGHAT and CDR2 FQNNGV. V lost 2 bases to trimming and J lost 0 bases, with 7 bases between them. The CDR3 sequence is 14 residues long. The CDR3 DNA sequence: TGTGCCAGCAGCTTACAAGAGTCTAACTATGGCTACACCTTC. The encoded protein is CASSLQESNYGYTF.

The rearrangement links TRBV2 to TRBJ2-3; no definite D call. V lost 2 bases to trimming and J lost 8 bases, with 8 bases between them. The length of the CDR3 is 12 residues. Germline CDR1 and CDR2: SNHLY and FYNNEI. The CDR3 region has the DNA TGTGCCAGCAGTGAAATCTTGGCTACGCAGTATTTT. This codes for CASSEILATQYF. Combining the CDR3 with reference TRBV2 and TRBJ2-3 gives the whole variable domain EPEVTQTPSHQVTQMGQEVILRCVPISNHLYFYWYRQILGQKVEFLVSFYNNEISEKSEIFDDQFSVERPDGSNFTLKIRSTKLEDSAMYFCASSEILATQYFGPGTRLTVL.

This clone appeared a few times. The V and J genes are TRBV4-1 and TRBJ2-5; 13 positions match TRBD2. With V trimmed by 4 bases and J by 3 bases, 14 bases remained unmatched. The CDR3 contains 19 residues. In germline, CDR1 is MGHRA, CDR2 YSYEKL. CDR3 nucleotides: TGCGCCAGCAGCCTAATTCCGGGACTAGCGGGGTTCGGGGAAGAGACCCAGTACTTC. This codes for CASSLIPGLAGFGEETQYF.

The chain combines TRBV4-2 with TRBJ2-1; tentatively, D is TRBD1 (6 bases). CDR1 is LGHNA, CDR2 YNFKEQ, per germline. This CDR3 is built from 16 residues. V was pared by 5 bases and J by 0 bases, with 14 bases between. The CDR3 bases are TGTGCCAGCAGCTCCCGGACAGAAAACTCCTACAATGAGCAGTTCTTC. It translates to CASSSRTENSYNEQFF.

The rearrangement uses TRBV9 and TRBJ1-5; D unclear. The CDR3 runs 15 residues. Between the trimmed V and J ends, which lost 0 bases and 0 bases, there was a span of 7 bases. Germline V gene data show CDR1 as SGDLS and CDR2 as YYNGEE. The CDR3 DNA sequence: TGTGCCAGCAGCGTAGGGAGCGGTAGCAATCAGCCCCAGCATTTT. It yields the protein CASSVGSGSNQPQHF.

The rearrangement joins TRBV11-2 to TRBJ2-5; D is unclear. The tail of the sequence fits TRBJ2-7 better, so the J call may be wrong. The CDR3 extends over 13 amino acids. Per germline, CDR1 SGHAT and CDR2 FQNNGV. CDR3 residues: CASSLTEPYEQYF. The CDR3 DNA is TGTGCCAGCAGCCTAACTGAGCCCTACGAGCAGTACTTC.

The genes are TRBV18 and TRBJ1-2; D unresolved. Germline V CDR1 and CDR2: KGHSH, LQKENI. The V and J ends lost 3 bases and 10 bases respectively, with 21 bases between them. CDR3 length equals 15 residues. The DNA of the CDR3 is TGTGCCAGCTCACCCAGTCAGGACTTTTTATTTGACTACACCTTC. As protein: CASSPSQDFLFDYTF.

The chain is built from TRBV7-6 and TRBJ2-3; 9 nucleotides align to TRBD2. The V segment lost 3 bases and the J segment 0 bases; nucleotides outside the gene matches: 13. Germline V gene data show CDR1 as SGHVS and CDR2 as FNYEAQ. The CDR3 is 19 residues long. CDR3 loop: CASSFSPSGGLSSTDTQYF. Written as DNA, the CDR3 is TGTGCCAGCAGCTTTTCGCCCAGCGGGGGGCTTTCTAGCACAGATACGCAGTATTTT. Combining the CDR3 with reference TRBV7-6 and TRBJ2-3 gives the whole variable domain GAGVSQSPRYKVTKRGQDVALRCDPISGHVSLYWYRQALGQGPEFLTYFNYEAQQDKSGLPNDRFSAERPEGSISTLTIQRTEQRDSAMYRCASSFSPSGGLSSTDTQYFGPGTRLTVL.

In DNA form, the CDR3 reads TGTGCCAGCAGTCTAGCGGGGAGAACCGGGGAGCTGTTTTTT. Translation: CASSLAGRTGELFF. The J gene is TRBJ2-2, the V gene TRBV6-6, with 9 positions matching TRBD2. This CDR3 is built from 14 residues. CDR1 is MNHNY and CDR2 is SVGAGI in the germline V gene (reference sequence). V lost 5 bases, J lost 5 bases, and 3 bases stayed unmatched.

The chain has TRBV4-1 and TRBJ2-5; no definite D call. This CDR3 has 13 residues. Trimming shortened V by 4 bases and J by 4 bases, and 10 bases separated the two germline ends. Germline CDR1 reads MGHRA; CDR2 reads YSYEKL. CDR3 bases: TGCGCCAGCAGCCTCGGGTTTGGAGAGACCCAGTACTTC. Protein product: CASSLGFGETQYF.

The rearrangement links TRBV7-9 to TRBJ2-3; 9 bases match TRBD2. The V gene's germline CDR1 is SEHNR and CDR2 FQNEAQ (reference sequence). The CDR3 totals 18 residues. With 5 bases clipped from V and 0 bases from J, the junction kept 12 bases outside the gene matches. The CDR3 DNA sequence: TGTGCCAGCAGCCCCGTGCGGGGGGGATTCCCTAGCACAGATACGCAGTATTTT. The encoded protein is CASSPVRGGFPSTDTQYF.

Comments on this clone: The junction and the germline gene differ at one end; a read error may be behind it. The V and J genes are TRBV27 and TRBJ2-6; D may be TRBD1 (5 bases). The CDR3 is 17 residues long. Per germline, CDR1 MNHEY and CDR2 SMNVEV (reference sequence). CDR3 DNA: TGTGCCAGCAGTTTGGCAGGGCCTCTGGCTGGGGCCAACGTCCTGGCTTTC. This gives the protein CASSLAGPLAGANVLAF.

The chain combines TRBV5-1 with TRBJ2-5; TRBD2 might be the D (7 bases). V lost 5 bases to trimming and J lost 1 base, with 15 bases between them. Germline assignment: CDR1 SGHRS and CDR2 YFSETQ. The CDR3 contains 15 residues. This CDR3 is CASRPPGGGQETQYF. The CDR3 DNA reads TGCGCCAGCAGACCGCCGGGGGGCGGCCAAGAGACCCAGTACTTC.